This T cell receptor beta chain was obtained from a study of early T cells in non-severe SARS-CoV-2 infection. Overall study: Chains were unpaired, as sequencing was done on bulk RNA from unsorted whole blood.

This clonotype was observed a few times. Its target is unknown. Study results and limitations: The matching step, a VDJdb search, favored anti-spike CD8 responses and missed private and CD4 specificities.

Tagging with unique molecular identifiers was applied to individual cDNA molecules. TCRdb fed the 5' RACE reads into MiXCR, producing one record per CDR3 protein. The sample yields about 31,000 distinct CDR3 sequences, approximately 5.3% seen once. Germline CDR1 is SGHNT and CDR2 is YENEEA. The length of the CDR3 is 9 residues. This receptor was obtained from an adult who was a healthcare worker with PCR-confirmed SARS-CoV-2 infection or an uninfected control (not recorded which). The V and J genes are TRBV11-3 and TRBJ2-3; unclear D gene. Sequenced material: whole blood. The CDR3 DNA reads TGTGCGTGGCCAGATACGCAGTATTTT. Translation: CAWPDTQYF.